Below are 32 T cell receptor beta chains sequenced from a single sample in a study of blood T cell repertoires in COVID-19. The method was immunoSEQ multiplex PCR; TCRdb's version includes in-frame clones alone and lacks a portion of them. The data contain some 150,000 clones, 70% to 85% of them seen just once; the ten biggest clones take up approximately 8.4%. Input material: PBMCs or T cells enriched from blood (not recorded which). The receptors were gathered from a man aged 45-60 years who had recovered from COVID-19.

V usage is TRBV5-5 and J usage is TRBJ2-7, with D perhaps matching TRBD1 (6 bases). The CDR3 runs 15 residues. Trimming took 3 bases from V and 7 from J, leaving 20 bases between them. The germline V gene encodes CDR1 SGHKS and CDR2 YYEKEE (reference sequence). The CDR3 here is CASSSYLGQNFEQYF. DNA of the CDR3: TGTGCCAGCAGCTCATACCTGGGACAAAATTTTGAGCAGTACTTC.

V gene TRBV5-5 combines with J gene TRBJ1-2; D ambiguous. This CDR3 is built from 16 residues. Germline V gene lookup returns CDR1 SGHKS and CDR2 YYEKEE (reference sequence). Trimming took off 2 bases at V and 0 bases at J, with 14 bases between the two ends. The CDR3 DNA follows: TGTGCCAGCAGCTTTGTTGGGTACAGCCCTAACTATGGCTACACCTTC. Translated, it gives CASSFVGYSPNYGYTF.

This clone was counted once. This chain uses TRBV7-9 with TRBJ2-6; 8 bases fit TRBD1. Germline lookup yields CDR1 SEHNR and CDR2 FQNEAQ (reference sequence). This CDR3 is 19 amino acids long. Trimming cost V 5 bases and J 0 bases; bases outside gene matches: 12. CDR3 residues: CASSPGQGPVYSGANVLTF. CDR3 bases: TGTGCCAGCAGCCCCGGACAGGGTCCGGTTTACTCTGGGGCCAACGTCCTGACTTTC. Complete variable domain (other parts from reference TRBV7-9 and TRBJ2-6): DTGVSQNPRHKITKRGQNVTFRCDPISEHNRLYWYRQTLGQGPEFLTYFQNEAQLEKSRLLSDRFSAERPKGSFSTLEIQRTEQGDSAMYLCASSPGQGPVYSGANVLTFGAGSRLTVL.

This rearrangement joins TRBV3-1 (or the pseudogene TRBV3-2) to TRBJ2-5; perhaps TRBD1 as D (7 bases). The CDR3 sequence is 15 residues long. The germline V gene has CDR1 LGHDT and CDR2 YNNKEL (reference sequence). The V end was cut by 0 bases, the J end by 4 bases, with 12 bases between. CDR3 sequence: CASSQDIRGVETQYF. DNA of the CDR3: TGTGCCAGCAGCCAAGATATCAGGGGGGTAGAGACCCAGTACTTC.

The chain combines TRBV6-2 or TRBV6-3 with TRBJ2-3; no firm D call. V was trimmed by 6 bases and J by 0 bases, leaving 10 bases between them. Germline CDR1 and CDR2: MNHEY and SVGEGT. The CDR3 has 14 residues. Here the CDR3 DNA reads TGTGCCAGCAGACCTCTTACTAGCACAGATACGCAGTATTTT. It yields the protein CASRPLTSTDTQYF.

The rearrangement links TRBV30 to TRBJ1-4; 8 nucleotides line up with TRBD1. Looked up from germline, CDR1 is GTSNPN and CDR2 is SVGIG (reference sequence). Trimming took 1 base from V and 4 from J; bases not matched to a gene: 8. This CDR3 comprises 16 residues. The CDR3 region has the DNA TGTGCCTGGAGTGCGACAGGGGCCGCCGGTAATGAAAAACTGTTTTTT. Its translation: CAWSATGAAGNEKLFF.

The chain is built from TRBV28 and TRBJ1-5; 8 bases align to TRBD1. CDR3 size: 16 residues. The germline gives CDR1 MDHEN, CDR2 SYDVKM. V lost 6 bases and J lost 5; bases outside the gene matches: 12. The CDR3 reads CASSKNQGAGDQPQHF. As DNA, the CDR3 is TGTGCCAGCAGCAAGAACCAGGGGGCGGGTGATCAGCCCCAGCATTTT.

The count of this clone is one. The chain links TRBV7-8 to TRBJ1-1, with D perhaps matching TRBD1 (5 bases). The V end lost 1 base, the J end lost 4 bases, and 16 bases lay between the germline ends. The CDR3 has 16 residues. The V gene's germline CDR1 is SGHVS and CDR2 FQNEAQ. This CDR3 is CASSLVAGTGGTEAFF. The CDR3 region has the DNA TGTGCCAGCAGCTTAGTAGCCGGGACCGGGGGCACTGAAGCTTTCTTT.

The chain employs TRBV28 and TRBJ1-2; 9 bases fit TRBD1. This CDR3 comprises 15 residues. J lost 4 bases, V lost 4 bases, and 7 bases had no gene match. Germline V gives CDR1 MDHEN, CDR2 SYDVKM. The CDR3 sequence is CASSWGQGTLYGYTF. In DNA, the CDR3 is TGTGCCAGCAGTTGGGGACAGGGCACTCTCTATGGCTACACCTTC.

Turning to this clone: At the DNA level, this CDR3 is encoded by other sequences in the same sample as well. The chain has TRBV15 and TRBJ2-5, with D possibly TRBD1 on 6 matching bases. CDR3 length equals 15 residues. V lost 0 bases and J lost 4, with 12 bases in between. Germline CDR1 and CDR2: LNHNV and YYDKDF (reference sequence). The CDR3: CATSRDRGVGETQYF. CDR3 coding DNA: TGTGCCACCAGCAGAGACAGGGGAGTCGGAGAGACCCAGTACTTC.

The rearrangement uses TRBV11-2 and TRBJ2-4; 9 bases are shared with TRBD2. CDR3 length equals 16 residues. The germline V gene encodes CDR1 SGHAT and CDR2 FQNNGV. V dropped 4 bases and J dropped 1; count of bases not matched to a gene: 5. This CDR3 reads CASSSPSGGAKNIQYF. CDR3 bases: TGTGCCAGCAGCTCCCCGAGCGGGGGGGCCAAAAACATTCAGTACTTC. The full variable domain, its missing parts supplied by reference TRBV11-2 and TRBJ2-4, is EAGVAQSPRYKIIEKRQSVAFWCNPISGHATLYWYQQILGQGPKLLIQFQNNGVVDDSQLPKDRFSAERLKGVDSTLKIQPAKLEDSAVYLCASSSPSGGAKNIQYFGAGTRLSVL.

This rearrangement joins TRBV28 to TRBJ1-3; D unresolved. Trimming removed 3 bases at V and 2 bases at J, with 8 bases between. CDR1 MDHEN and CDR2 SYDVKM come from the germline V gene. The CDR3 is 14 amino acids. CDR3 nucleotide sequence: TGTGCCAGCAGTTTCAGGCTGCCTGGAAACACCATATATTTT. It codes for CASSFRLPGNTIYF.

This clone occurred once. In DNA, the CDR3 is TGTGCCTGGAGTTCACGGACTAGTCGTAGGGTGACCCAGTACTTC. Residues: CAWSSRTSRRVTQYF. This sequence joins TRBV30 and TRBJ2-5; 7 bases are shared with TRBD2. The CDR3 contains 15 residues. V lost 2 bases and J lost 7; bases outside the gene matches: 13. The germline CDR1 and CDR2 sequences are GTSNPN and SVGIG (reference sequence).

The CDR3: CASREQGIGNEQFF. The CDR3, as DNA: TGTGCCAGCAGGGAACAGGGGATTGGCAATGAGCAGTTCTTC. The chain is built from TRBV2 and TRBJ2-1; TRBD1 aligns across 7 bases. The ends lost 6 bases at V and 6 bases at J; junction bases unmatched: 8. Germline V gene sequence: CDR1 SNHLY, CDR2 FYNNEI. The CDR3 loop spans 14 amino acids.

V usage is TRBV5-1 and J usage is TRBJ1-2; perhaps TRBD1 as D (6 bases). Germline V CDR1 and CDR2: SGHRS, YFSETQ. This CDR3 region has 12 residues. V lost 4 bases and J 8 bases, leaving 12 bases between the germline ends. CDR3 sequence: CASSGNRDGYTF. DNA for the CDR3: TGCGCCAGCAGCGGGAACAGGGACGGCTACACCTTC.

The rearrangement joins TRBV2 to TRBJ2-1; 9 bases are shared with TRBD2. Trimming cost V 8 bases and J 4 bases; bases outside gene matches: 12. The CDR3 is 16 amino acids. Germline V gene lookup returns CDR1 SNHLY and CDR2 FYNNEI. The CDR3 here is CASHSSSGTLYNEQFF. As DNA, the CDR3 is TGTGCCAGCCACTCCTCTAGCGGGACCCTATACAATGAGCAGTTCTTC.

The rearrangement uses TRBV3-1 (or the pseudogene TRBV3-2) and TRBJ2-5; 7 bases match TRBD2. Germline V CDR1 and CDR2: LGHDT, YNNKEL (reference sequence). The CDR3 extends over 15 amino acids. The trim removed 0 bases at V and 5 bases at J, leaving 6 bases unmatched. The CDR3 here is CASSQDWVSGETQYF. The CDR3 coding sequence is TGTGCCAGCAGCCAAGATTGGGTTAGCGGGGAGACCCAGTACTTC.

The chain employs TRBV5-5 and TRBJ2-3; D perhaps matches TRBD1 (6 bases). Germline lookup yields CDR1 SGHKS and CDR2 YYEKEE (reference sequence). Trimming took 4 bases from V and 0 from J, leaving 15 bases between them. The CDR3 is 16 residues long. As DNA, the CDR3 is TGTGCCAGCAGCGAGAGTTCCAGGGGTAGCACAGATACGCAGTATTTT. Its protein is CASSESSRGSTDTQYF.

The rearrangement uses TRBV2 and TRBJ1-5; a possible D gene is TRBD1 (6 bases). Trimming stripped 6 bases from V and 0 bases from J, with 12 bases between. Germline-derived CDR1 and CDR2 are SNHLY and FYNNEI. The CDR3 contains 15 residues. The CDR3 spells CASRSTGLSNQPQHF. CDR3 bases: TGTGCCAGCAGGTCGACAGGACTTAGCAATCAGCCCCAGCATTTT. Looking up the rest from reference TRBV2 and TRBJ1-5 gives the full variable domain: EPEVTQTPSHQVTQMGQEVILRCVPISNHLYFYWYRQILGQKVEFLVSFYNNEISEKSEIFDDQFSVERPDGSNFTLKIRSTKLEDSAMYFCASRSTGLSNQPQHFGDGTRLSIL.

A few counts support this clone. This chain connects TRBV5-4 to TRBJ1-1; TRBD1 matches 9 bases. Trimming took 3 bases from V and 5 from J; bases not matched to a gene: 8. The germline V gene has CDR1 SGHNT and CDR2 YYREEE (reference sequence). This CDR3 is built from 15 residues. The chain's CDR3 is CASSSPQGARTEAFF. The CDR3 DNA follows: TGTGCCAGCAGCTCGCCACAGGGGGCGAGGACTGAAGCTTTCTTT.

This clone was seen just once. The V and J genes are TRBV6-5 and TRBJ2-7; TRBD2 aligns across 7 bases. This CDR3 is built from 15 residues. Germline CDR1 is MNHEY and CDR2 is SVGAGI. V was pared by 6 bases and J by 3 bases, with 11 bases of the junction left unmatched. As DNA, the CDR3 is TGTGCCAGCAGCTACACGGGAGGAGCACTCTACGAGCAGTACTTC. Encoded protein: CASSYTGGALYEQYF.

The chain joins TRBV19 to TRBJ2-7; 10 bases line up with TRBD1. This CDR3 spans 16 amino acids. V lost 6 bases to trimming and J lost 0 bases; unmatched junction nucleotides: 8. Germline CDR1 LNHDA, CDR2 SQIVND (reference sequence). Here the CDR3 reads CASRTGGEDGSYEQYF. The DNA of the CDR3 is TGTGCCAGTAGGACAGGGGGCGAAGATGGCTCCTACGAGCAGTACTTC.

In this sample, this clone turned up a few times. The gene calls are TRBV7-2 and TRBJ1-1; D ambiguous. Germline assignment: CDR1 SGHTA and CDR2 FQGNSA. The CDR3 extends over 13 amino acids. V was trimmed by 1 base and J by 5 bases, leaving 8 bases between them. The CDR3 spells CASSLEPRTEAFF. The CDR3 DNA reads as TGTGCCAGCAGCTTAGAACCGAGGACTGAAGCTTTCTTT.

CDR3 nucleotide sequence: TGTGCCAGCAGCACACAGGGGTTAGACAGCACCCATTCACCCCTCCACTTT. It is translated as CASSTQGLDSTHSPLHF. The genes are TRBV7-9 and TRBJ1-6; 7 positions match TRBD1. CDR3 length equals 17 residues. Unmatched junction bases numbered 15, after V lost 5 bases and J lost 8 bases. Germline-derived CDR1 and CDR2 are SEHNR and FQNEAQ (reference sequence).

The chain combines TRBV6-5 with TRBJ2-5; 7 bases map to TRBD2. Unmatched junction bases numbered 0, after V lost 2 bases and J lost 3 bases. This CDR3 is 13 amino acids long. Germline V lookup: CDR1 MNHEY, CDR2 SVGAGI. CDR3 region: CASSYAGEETQYF. For the CDR3, the DNA is TGTGCCAGCAGTTACGCGGGGGAAGAGACCCAGTACTTC.

This chain connects TRBV11-2 to TRBJ2-7; 9 bases match TRBD1. Germline V lookup: CDR1 SGHAT, CDR2 FQNNGV. J was trimmed by 4 bases and V by 5 bases; bases with no gene match: 9. The CDR3 spans 15 residues. The CDR3 region has the DNA TGTGCCAGCAGCGTCTATCGACAGGGGGGGTACGAGCAGTACTTC. It codes for CASSVYRQGGYEQYF. The full variable domain, its missing parts supplied by reference TRBV11-2 and TRBJ2-7, is EAGVAQSPRYKIIEKRQSVAFWCNPISGHATLYWYQQILGQGPKLLIQFQNNGVVDDSQLPKDRFSAERLKGVDSTLKIQPAKLEDSAVYLCASSVYRQGGYEQYFGPGTRLTVT.

The chain couples TRBV5-5 to TRBJ2-7, with D perhaps TRBD1 (6 bases). CDR1 and CDR2 from the germline V gene are SGHKS and YYEKEE (reference sequence). This CDR3 has 13 residues. V was cut by 3 bases and J by 2 bases, with 9 bases left in between. The CDR3 region is CASSYTGTYEQYF. In DNA, the CDR3 is TGTGCCAGCAGCTATACAGGGACCTACGAGCAGTACTTC.

This chain links TRBV18 with TRBJ2-5; D uncertain. V lost 3 bases and J 5 bases, leaving 7 bases between the germline ends. The CDR3 consists of 12 residues. Germline CDR1 is KGHSH and CDR2 is LQKENI. The CDR3 DNA reads TGTGCCAGCTCACCCCAGTTGGAGACCCAGTACTTC. This translates into CASSPQLETQYF.

This clone is a singleton in its sample. V and J are TRBV9 and TRBJ2-5, with a tentative D call TRBD2 (5 bases). V was pared by 0 bases and J by 5 bases, with 11 bases between. The CDR3 totals 14 residues. Germline assignment: CDR1 SGDLS and CDR2 YYNGEE. CDR3 sequence reads: CASSVDPERETQYF. DNA of the CDR3: TGTGCCAGCAGCGTAGATCCAGAGCGGGAGACCCAGTACTTC. Full variable domain (remainder filled in from reference TRBV9 and TRBJ2-5): DSGVTQTPKHLITATGQRVTLRCSPRSGDLSVYWYQQSLDQGLQFLIQYYNGEERAKGNILERFSAQQFPDLHSELNLSSLELGDSALYFCASSVDPERETQYFGPGTRLLVL.

This clone was counted a single time. The chain employs TRBV28 and TRBJ2-1; TRBD2 aligns across 9 bases. Germline V gives CDR1 MDHEN, CDR2 SYDVKM. The CDR3 loop spans 17 amino acids. V was clipped by 2 bases and J by 2 bases; unmatched bases: 7. CDR3 protein: CASSLRLRGGPYNEQFF. DNA for the CDR3: TGTGCCAGCAGTTTAAGGTTGCGGGGGGGCCCCTACAATGAGCAGTTCTTC.

This clone appeared once. The chain carries TRBV19 and TRBJ1-1; no reliable D call. The V end lost 4 bases, the J end lost 11 bases, and 20 bases lay between the germline ends. The CDR3 consists of 14 residues. Germline V gene sequence: CDR1 LNHDA, CDR2 SQIVND (reference sequence). CDR3: CASSNSGLPAEAFF. As DNA, the CDR3 is TGTGCCAGTAGTAACAGCGGACTCCCTGCGGAGGCTTTCTTT.

The rearrangement uses TRBV20-1 and TRBJ1-6, with a possible D match to TRBD1 (5 bases). CDR3 size: 11 residues. V shed 4 bases and J shed 9 bases, with 7 bases lying between them. The germline CDR1 and CDR2 sequences are DFQATT and SNEGSKA (reference sequence). As DNA, the CDR3 is TGCAGTGCTACTCAGGGTTCACCCCTCCACTTT. Translated, it gives CSATQGSPLHF.